This T cell receptor beta chain was identified in a study of long-term antiretroviral therapy in people with HIV. The CDR3 covers 15 residues. CDR1 is SGHRS and CDR2 is YFSETQ in the germline V gene. With 0 bases removed from V and 1 base from J, the gap between germline ends came to 10 bases. It was version v3.0 of the immunoSEQ assay that was run at survey level. TCRdb keeps only in-frame clones here, not all; method: immunoSEQ multiplex PCR. The sample holds fewer than 30,000 clones; about 86% are singletons and the top ten take 4.5% to 5.5%. This sequence was found in a man aged 35-49 years with HIV. The sequenced sample was unsorted PBMCs, obtained 2.7 years after starting antiretroviral therapy. V usage is TRBV5-1 and J usage is TRBJ1-1; D is undetermined. CDR3 in amino acids: CASSLAVAGNTEAFF. The CDR3 DNA follows: TGCGCCAGCAGCTTGGCCGTGGCAGGGAACACTGAAGCTTTCTTT.